The 28 T cell receptor beta chains reported below all come from one sample, sequenced in a study of cytomegalovirus exposure and HLA in healthy donors. Primers: 60 Vbeta forward and 13 Jbeta reverse. The assay was immunoSEQ multiplex PCR, and TCRdb's table has in-frame clones only and misses some. The data hold about 130,000 clones, with 65% to 80% observed a single time. Sequencing was carried out using PBMCs. Receptors originate from a man aged 25 to 45 in good health and CMV-seronegative.

The rearrangement joins TRBV19 to TRBJ1-1; D might be TRBD1 (6 bases). This CDR3 has 15 amino acids. V lost 10 bases and J 4 bases, leaving 22 bases between the germline ends. CDR1 and CDR2 (germline): LNHDA, SQIVND (reference sequence). The DNA of the CDR3 is TGTGCCACCCAGATACAGGGCGGTATGGGCACTGAAGCTTTCTTT. Its translation is CATQIQGGMGTEAFF.

The V gene is TRBV6-6, the J gene TRBJ2-2; TRBD1 might be the D (6 bases). The CDR3 covers 14 residues. The V end lost 7 bases, the J end lost 2 bases, and 11 bases lay between the germline ends. Looked up from germline, CDR1 is MNHNY and CDR2 is SVGAGI (reference sequence). CDR3 sequence reads: CASNRDTNTGELFF. CDR3 sequence (DNA): TGTGCCAGCAACCGGGACACCAACACCGGGGAGCTGTTTTTT.

The chain carries TRBV4-1 and TRBJ2-7; D is ambiguous. The CDR3 is 15 amino acids. Germline values: CDR1 MGHRA, CDR2 YSYEKL. Trimming took off 2 bases at V and 2 bases at J, with 13 bases between the two ends. Written as DNA, the CDR3 is TGCGCCAGCAGCCAACCTACTAAAGCGCCCTACGAGCAGTACTTC. Translated, it gives CASSQPTKAPYEQYF.

The V gene is TRBV5-4, the J gene TRBJ2-5, with 7 nucleotides matching TRBD1. There are 14 residues in the CDR3. Germline loops: CDR1 SGHNT, CDR2 YYREEE (reference sequence). Trimming cost V 4 bases and J 5 bases; bases outside gene matches: 8. The CDR3 reads CASSRGGVGETQYF. As DNA, the CDR3 is TGTGCCAGCAGCCGAGGGGGCGTGGGGGAGACCCAGTACTTC.

Here the CDR3 reads CSAVRRQNTEAFF. CDR3 in DNA: TGCAGCGCTGTACGCAGACAGAACACTGAAGCTTTCTTT. This sequence joins TRBV29-1 and TRBJ1-1, with D uncertain. The germline V gene has CDR1 SQVTM and CDR2 ANQGSEA. With 7 bases removed from V and 1 base from J, the gap between germline ends came to 13 bases. The CDR3 is made up of 13 amino acids.

CDR3 sequence: CASSRAGGSYEQYF. CDR3 nucleotide sequence: TGTGCCAGCAGTAGGGCAGGGGGCTCCTACGAGCAGTACTTC. The rearrangement joins TRBV6-5 to TRBJ2-7; 7 bases are a match to TRBD1. Germline V gene sequence: CDR1 MNHEY, CDR2 SVGAGI. CDR3 length: 14 residues. Trimming cost V 5 bases and J 0 bases; bases outside gene matches: 4.

This rearrangement joins TRBV7-2 to TRBJ2-5, with 12 bases fitting TRBD2. From germline, CDR1 is SGHTA and CDR2 FQGNSA. Trimming took 3 bases from V and 3 from J; bases not matched to a gene: 2. CDR3 length equals 15 residues. The CDR3 spells CASSLTSGSEETQYF. CDR3 DNA: TGTGCCAGCAGCTTGACTAGCGGGAGTGAAGAGACCCAGTACTTC.

This clone was counted a single time. The chain employs TRBV5-6 and TRBJ2-1; a weak D match, TRBD2 (6 bases). Germline V gene sequence: CDR1 SGHDT, CDR2 YYEEEE. The CDR3 is made up of 16 amino acids. Trimming removed 0 bases from V and 3 bases from J, with 13 bases in between. CDR3 sequence: CASSLEASALYNEQFF. The CDR3 DNA follows: TGTGCCAGCAGCTTGGAGGCTAGCGCGCTCTACAATGAGCAGTTCTTC.

J is TRBJ2-1 and V is TRBV5-1, with a possible D match to TRBD2 (5 bases). Trimming stripped 4 bases from V and 4 bases from J, with 15 bases between. This CDR3 has 15 residues. Germline loops: CDR1 SGHRS, CDR2 YFSETQ. CDR3 region: CASSRSGETYNEQFF. The CDR3 DNA reads TGCGCCAGCAGCCGCAGCGGAGAAACATACAATGAGCAGTTCTTC.

The chain carries TRBV6-5 and TRBJ2-7, with 7 bases that match TRBD2. The CDR3 sequence is 14 residues long. Germline trimming cut 6 bases from V and 0 bases from J; bases unmatched to any gene: 5. Germline V gene lookup returns CDR1 MNHEY and CDR2 SVGAGI. CDR3 amino acids: CASSRDYSSYEQYF. Written as DNA, the CDR3 is TGTGCCAGCAGCCGGGACTACAGCTCCTACGAGCAGTACTTC.

The CDR3 here is CASSVGTGGPYEQYF. DNA of the CDR3: TGTGCCAGCAGCGTAGGGACAGGGGGCCCCTACGAGCAGTACTTC. The gene calls are TRBV9 and TRBJ2-7; TRBD1 matches 11 bases. The J segment lost 2 bases and the V segment lost 0 bases, leaving 1 base of the junction unmatched. This CDR3 contains 15 residues. In germline, CDR1 is SGDLS, CDR2 YYNGEE.

The rearrangement uses TRBV7-3 and TRBJ1-1; the D gene is possibly TRBD1 (6 bases). Between the trimmed V and J ends, which lost 5 bases and 4 bases, there was a span of 14 bases. Germline values: CDR1 SGHTA, CDR2 FQGTGA. The CDR3 is 14 residues long. CDR3 residues: CASSPRGGSTEAFF. DNA for the CDR3: TGTGCCAGCAGCCCCAGGGGAGGGAGCACTGAAGCTTTCTTT.

This chain joins TRBV4-2 and TRBJ1-1; D is possibly TRBD1 (5 bases). Per germline, CDR1 LGHNA and CDR2 YNFKEQ. The CDR3 consists of 13 residues. V lost 0 bases to trimming and J lost 4 bases, with 6 bases between them. The CDR3: CASSQDQGTEAFF. The CDR3 coding sequence is TGTGCCAGCAGCCAAGATCAGGGCACTGAAGCTTTCTTT.

As DNA, the CDR3 is TGTGCCAGCAGCTTAGTGGCGGGAAATAGCAATCAGCCCCAGCATTTT. Translation gives CASSLVAGNSNQPQHF. V is TRBV7-8 and J is TRBJ1-5; D gene ambiguous. This CDR3 is built from 16 residues. V lost 1 base and J lost 0, with 10 bases in between. Germline V gene sequence: CDR1 SGHVS, CDR2 FQNEAQ.

This clone was seen just once. V gene TRBV28 combines with J gene TRBJ2-2; TRBD2 aligns across 10 bases. With 5 bases clipped from V and 0 bases from J, the junction kept 6 bases outside the gene matches. The CDR3 sequence is 17 residues long. Per germline, CDR1 MDHEN and CDR2 SYDVKM. Here the CDR3 reads CASSRFSGGANTGELFF. The CDR3, as DNA: TGTGCCAGCAGTCGTTTCAGCGGGGGGGCGAACACCGGGGAGCTGTTTTTT.

The rearrangement links TRBV19 to TRBJ2-3; 8 bases map to TRBD2. Germline CDR1 LNHDA, CDR2 SQIVND (reference sequence). Trimming took 11 bases from V and 4 from J; bases not matched to a gene: 5. The CDR3 spans 12 residues. The CDR3 sequence is CAAGLVADTQYF. For the CDR3, the DNA is TGTGCCGCGGGACTAGTCGCAGATACGCAGTATTTT.

J is TRBJ2-7 and V is TRBV28, with 10 bases aligning to TRBD1. Germline loops: CDR1 MDHEN, CDR2 SYDVKM. The CDR3 is 14 amino acids. V lost 10 bases and J lost 4; bases outside the gene matches: 10. The CDR3 coding sequence is TGTGCCACCCGACCGGGACAGGGGCCTTACGAGCAGTACTTC. It specifies CATRPGQGPYEQYF.

The chain combines TRBV9 with TRBJ2-2, with D possibly being TRBD1 (6 bases). The CDR3 length is 14 residues. Germline V gene sequence: CDR1 SGDLS, CDR2 YYNGEE. V lost 2 bases and J lost 4, with 9 bases in between. The CDR3 loop reads CASSVQGLTGELFF. The CDR3 nucleotides are TGTGCCAGCAGCGTGCAGGGGCTCACCGGGGAGCTGTTTTTT. The whole variable domain, remainder taken from reference TRBV9 and TRBJ2-2, is DSGVTQTPKHLITATGQRVTLRCSPRSGDLSVYWYQQSLDQGLQFLIQYYNGEERAKGNILERFSAQQFPDLHSELNLSSLELGDSALYFCASSVQGLTGELFFGEGSRLTVL.

Here the CDR3 reads CASSPWGEGGGETQYF. The DNA for the CDR3 is TGTGCCAGCAGCCCGTGGGGGGAGGGGGGGGGAGAGACCCAGTACTTC. This chain uses TRBV11-2 with TRBJ2-5, with D perhaps TRBD2 (7 bases). CDR1 and CDR2 (germline): SGHAT, FQNNGV. Trimming removed 5 bases at V and 4 bases at J, with 20 bases between. The CDR3 contains 16 residues.

The chain uses TRBV5-4 and TRBJ2-3; TRBD2 matches at 10 bases. J lost 2 bases, V lost 4 bases, and 4 bases had no gene match. There are 15 residues in the CDR3. The germline CDR1 and CDR2 sequences are SGHNT and YYREEE (reference sequence). CDR3 protein: CASSLSGGSTDTQYF. CDR3 in DNA: TGTGCCAGCAGCCTTAGCGGGGGGTCCACAGATACGCAGTATTTT.

This chain uses TRBV5-1 with TRBJ2-4; 7 bases are a match to TRBD1. The CDR3 consists of 16 residues. CDR1 and CDR2 (germline): SGHRS, YFSETQ. Trimming cost V 4 bases and J 0 bases; bases outside gene matches: 7. CDR3 amino acids: CASSPWTGLAKNIQYF. The CDR3 coding sequence is TGCGCCAGCAGCCCCTGGACAGGCCTAGCCAAAAACATTCAGTACTTC.

Here the CDR3 reads CAWSEIASASYNEQFF. CDR3 DNA: TGTGCCTGGAGTGAGATCGCTAGCGCCTCCTACAATGAGCAGTTCTTC. The chain employs TRBV30 and TRBJ2-1; weak D call: TRBD2 (6 bases). The length of the CDR3 is 16 residues. V dropped 1 base and J dropped 0 bases, with 13 bases sitting between them. From germline, CDR1 is GTSNPN and CDR2 SVGIG (reference sequence).

This clone was observed a few times. The rearrangement uses TRBV15 and TRBJ1-1, with D unclear. The V gene lost 0 bases and the J gene lost 4 bases, with 9 bases spanning the gap. CDR1 and CDR2 from the germline V gene are LNHNV and YYDKDF (reference sequence). This CDR3 region has 14 residues. The CDR3 DNA sequence: TGTGCCACCAGCAGAGATGCAGCGATCACTGAAGCTTTCTTT. Translated: CATSRDAAITEAFF.

This clone has just a few counts. The V call is TRBV6-5, the J call TRBJ2-7; a possible D gene is TRBD1 (7 bases). The germline V and J ends were trimmed by 2 bases and 4 bases, with 15 bases remaining between them. Germline lookup yields CDR1 MNHEY and CDR2 SVGAGI. The CDR3 consists of 15 residues. The CDR3 bases are TGTGCCAGCAGTTACGGCGGGACAGAACATTACGAGCAGTACTTC. This translates into CASSYGGTEHYEQYF.

The chain carries TRBV21-1 and TRBJ1-2; the listed D gene, TRBD1, was not tested against the DNA. TRBV21-1 is classified as a pseudogene. This CDR3 has 13 amino acids. This chain's CDR3 is CASSPTGGNGYTF. In DNA form, the CDR3 reads TGTGCCAGCAGCCCGACAGGGGGCAATGGCTACACCTTC.

As regards this clone: One end of the junction is discordant with germline, which a read error may explain. At the DNA level, this CDR3 is encoded by other sequences in the same sample as well. The CDR3 DNA reads TGTGCCAGCAGTACAGGGGAGGCGGGCAATCAGCCCCAGCACTTT. Its translation: CASSTGEAGNQPQHF. V gene TRBV6-1 combines with J gene TRBJ1-5; 7 bases line up with TRBD1. The germline V gene encodes CDR1 MNHNS and CDR2 SASEGT. This CDR3 region has 15 residues.

The chain links TRBV28 to TRBJ2-3; D is possibly TRBD2 (6 bases). V lost 6 bases to trimming and J lost 3 bases, with 13 bases between them. The germline CDR1 and CDR2 sequences are MDHEN and SYDVKM. The CDR3 contains 14 residues. In nucleotides, the CDR3 is TGTGCCAGCAGAGCCGGGACTGGTACAGATACGCAGTATTTT. It translates to CASRAGTGTDTQYF.

This clone was picked up one time. The J gene is TRBJ1-1, the V gene TRBV5-1, with TRBD1 matching 8 bases. This CDR3 is built from 14 residues. The J segment lost 6 bases and the V segment lost 2 bases, leaving 6 bases of the junction unmatched. From germline, CDR1 is SGHRS and CDR2 YFSETQ. CDR3 amino acids: CASSLRQGIPEAFF. The CDR3 DNA reads as TGCGCCAGCAGCTTAAGACAGGGGATACCTGAAGCTTTCTTT.